One T cell receptor beta chain is described in this entry. Its antigen is still unknown. The source of the sample is a study of T cell responses to AZD1222 COVID-19 vaccine. Looked up from germline, CDR1 is MDHEN and CDR2 is SYDVKM. The CDR3 covers 15 residues. V shed 5 bases and J 9 bases; nucleotides not matched to a gene: 9. The study's findings and limits: Females outnumbered males among donors, who were mostly white British; clonal diversity was possibly underestimated.

Assay: immunoSEQ multiplex PCR; the TCRdb copy retains only in-frame clones and omits some. Counted here are 100,000 to 150,000 clones, approximately 85% occurring once; the ten biggest clones make up over 6.5%. This chain links TRBV28 with TRBJ1-6; 8 nucleotides match TRBD1. The source is an adult in good health. The starting material was peripheral blood, obtained on day 0 of AZD1222 vaccination. CDR3 region: CASSDLQGVSSPLHF. Written as DNA, the CDR3 is TGTGCCAGCAGTGACCTACAGGGGGTTTCTTCACCCCTCCACTTT.